Here is one T cell receptor (beta chain) with its context. Its antigen is not known. Each donor was nominally healthy when sampled (though unrecorded immune exposures were likely). The data were obtained in a study of cytomegalovirus exposure and HLA in healthy donors. Overall study context: A prior analysis found roughly 100 million unique TCR beta sequences from approximately 190 million T cells. Broader study findings: A later analysis found common viral pathogens apparently linked to several of the most significant clusters. The study carried out a later analysis of TCR beta sequences. It associated around 17,000 of them with specific HLA alleles at a false discovery rate of 0.05.

The CDR3 spans 15 residues. In germline, CDR1 is SGHTA, CDR2 FQGTGA. Losses at the gene ends were 4 bases for V and 4 bases for J; bases not matched to a gene: 3. PCR amplification relied on 60 Vbeta primers (plus 13 Jbeta primers). Sequencing used immunoSEQ multiplex PCR; TCRdb keeps in-frame clones, though not all of them. The sample contains roughly 150,000 clones, approximately 71% of which appear only once. The sequence was collected from a man aged 25-45 years in good health and CMV-seronegative. The V and J genes are TRBV7-3 and TRBJ2-3; the match to TRBD2 covers 12 bases. The sample taken for sequencing was PBMCs. The CDR3 coding sequence is TGTGCCAGCAGCTCCCGACTAGCGGGAGCAGATACGCAGTATTTT. Translating it yields CASSSRLAGADTQYF.